A single sample gave rise to the 10 T cell receptor beta chains below, sequenced in a study of T cell responses to AZD1222 COVID-19 vaccine. Only in-frame clones appear in the TCRdb table, and some are missing; sequencing was by immunoSEQ multiplex PCR. The sample has around 99,000 clones, around 87% seen once. The specimen comprised peripheral blood, sampled on day 0 of AZD1222 vaccination. These receptors came from an adult in good health.

V usage is TRBV2 and J usage is TRBJ2-6; maybe TRBD2 (6 bases). V lost 8 bases, J lost 1 base, and 15 bases lay in between. The CDR3 totals 16 residues. CDR1 and CDR2 from the germline V gene are SNHLY and FYNNEI. The CDR3 loop reads CASSPPGVSGANVLTF. The CDR3 coding sequence is TGTGCCAGCTCACCCCCGGGGGTATCTGGGGCCAACGTCCTGACTTTC.

V usage is TRBV9 and J usage is TRBJ2-6; no clear D. The CDR3 has 15 residues. Per germline, CDR1 SGDLS and CDR2 YYNGEE. Trimming took 1 base from V and 1 from J, leaving 6 bases between them. The CDR3 region is CASSVPGSGANVLTF. CDR3 coding DNA: TGTGCCAGCAGCGTACCTGGGTCTGGGGCCAACGTCCTGACTTTC.

This clone was found a few times. The rearrangement links TRBV27 to TRBJ1-6, with D hard to call. V lost 6 bases, J lost 10 bases, and 13 bases lay in between. The germline V gene has CDR1 MNHEY and CDR2 SMNVEV (reference sequence). This CDR3 is 13 amino acids long. The CDR3 protein is CASSLDIRSPLHF. CDR3 nucleotides: TGTGCCAGCAGCCTAGACATACGCTCACCCCTCCACTTT.

This clone was detected once. The chain has TRBV7-6 and TRBJ1-1; possibly TRBD1 for D (6 bases). The CDR3 loop spans 15 amino acids. Germline lookup yields CDR1 SGHVS and CDR2 FNYEAQ. Trimming took off 7 bases at V and 1 base at J, with 16 bases between the two ends. CDR3 coding DNA: TGTGCCAGCATCAATGTGAGGGGGAAGAACACTGAAGCTTTCTTT. Translating gives CASINVRGKNTEAFF.

The chain uses TRBV4-3 and TRBJ2-7, with D possibly being TRBD1 (5 bases). Trimming took 1 base from V and 6 from J, leaving 10 bases between them. Germline loops: CDR1 LGHNA, CDR2 YSLEER. The length of the CDR3 is 13 residues. The CDR3 nucleotides are TGCGCCAGCAGCCAAGTATCGACAGCCGAGCAGTACTTC. As protein: CASSQVSTAEQYF.

This clone appeared a single time. V and J are TRBV11-3 and TRBJ1-4; 9 positions agree with TRBD1. The CDR3 consists of 17 residues. Germline V gene sequence: CDR1 SGHNT, CDR2 YENEEA. The junction had 6 bases not matched to a gene; V was cut back by 0 bases and J by 4 bases. Written as DNA, the CDR3 is TGTGCCAGCAGCTTAGATAGGGGGGACAGGGTTAATGAAAAACTGTTTTTT. This codes for CASSLDRGDRVNEKLFF.

The chain links TRBV18 to TRBJ2-1; 10 bases align to TRBD2. The CDR3 sequence is 17 residues long. After removal of 6 bases from V and 6 bases from J, the junction contained 14 bases not matched to a gene. Germline-derived CDR1 and CDR2 are KGHSH and LQKENI. The CDR3 DNA reads TGTGCCAGCTCTACTTGGACTAGCGGACAATTAGGCAATGAGCAGTTCTTC. This codes for CASSTWTSGQLGNEQFF.

The CDR3 DNA reads TGTGCCAGCAGTATGAGAGGGGGTCATGGCTACACCTTC. Translating gives CASSMRGGHGYTF. The chain couples TRBV27 to TRBJ1-2; D possibly corresponds to TRBD1 (6 bases). The CDR3 is 13 residues long. The germline V gene encodes CDR1 MNHEY and CDR2 SMNVEV (reference sequence). Trimming pared 5 bases from V and 6 bases from J, leaving 13 bases between.

The chain joins TRBV2 to TRBJ2-3; weak D call: TRBD1 (6 bases). Germline-derived CDR1 and CDR2 are SNHLY and FYNNEI. The CDR3 extends over 14 amino acids. V was clipped by 8 bases and J by 4 bases, with 16 bases between them. CDR3 amino acids: CASPGAQGPDTQYF. The DNA of the CDR3 is TGTGCCAGCCCCGGGGCCCAGGGGCCAGATACGCAGTATTTT. The variable domain in full, completed from reference TRBV2 and TRBJ2-3, reads EPEVTQTPSHQVTQMGQEVILRCVPISNHLYFYWYRQILGQKVEFLVSFYNNEISEKSEIFDDQFSVERPDGSNFTLKIRSTKLEDSAMYFCASPGAQGPDTQYFGPGTRLTVL.

The rearrangement links TRBV10-3 to TRBJ1-2; a possible D gene is TRBD1 (5 bases). This CDR3 is built from 12 residues. Trimming shortened V by 6 bases and J by 6 bases, and 11 bases separated the two germline ends. Germline V gives CDR1 ENHRY, CDR2 SYGVKD. CDR3 nucleotides: TGTGCCATCAGCGCACAGGAAAATGGCTACACCTTC. This gives the protein CAISAQENGYTF.